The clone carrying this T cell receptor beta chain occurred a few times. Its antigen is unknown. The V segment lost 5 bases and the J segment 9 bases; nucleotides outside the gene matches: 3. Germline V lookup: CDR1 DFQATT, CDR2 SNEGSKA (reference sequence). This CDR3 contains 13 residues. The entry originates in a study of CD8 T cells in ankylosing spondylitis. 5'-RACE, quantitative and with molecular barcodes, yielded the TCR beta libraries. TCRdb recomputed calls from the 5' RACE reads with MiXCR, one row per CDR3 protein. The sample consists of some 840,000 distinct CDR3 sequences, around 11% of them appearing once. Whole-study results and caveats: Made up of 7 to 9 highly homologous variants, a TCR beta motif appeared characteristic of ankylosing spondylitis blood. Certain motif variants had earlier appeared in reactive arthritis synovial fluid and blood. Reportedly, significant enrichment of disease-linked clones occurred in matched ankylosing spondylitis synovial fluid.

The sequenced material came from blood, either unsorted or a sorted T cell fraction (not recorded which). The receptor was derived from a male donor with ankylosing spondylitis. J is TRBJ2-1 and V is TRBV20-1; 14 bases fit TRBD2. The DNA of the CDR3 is TGCAGTGCTGCGGGACTAGCGGGGGCTGAGCAGTTCTTC. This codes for CSAAGLAGAEQFF.